Below are 8 T cell receptor beta chains sequenced from a single sample in a study of blood T cell repertoires in COVID-19. TCRdb's table, derived via immunoSEQ multiplex PCR, lists solely in-frame clones and lacks some. The profile shows some 300,000 clones, under 90% of them singletons. Input material: PBMCs or T cells enriched from blood (not recorded which). These receptors were taken from a woman in her fifties or sixties who had been exposed to COVID-19.

The chain carries TRBV7-2 and TRBJ2-1, with TRBD2 identical over 7 bases. Germline V CDR1 and CDR2: SGHTA, FQGNSA. The V segment lost 8 bases and the J segment 4 bases; nucleotides outside the gene matches: 5. The CDR3 length is 13 residues. The CDR3 spells CASVPAGYNEQFF. The CDR3 DNA is TGTGCCAGCGTCCCAGCGGGGTACAATGAGCAGTTCTTC. Looking up the rest from reference TRBV7-2 and TRBJ2-1 gives the full variable domain: GAGVSQSPSNKVTEKGKDVELRCDPISGHTALYWYRQSLGQGLEFLIYFQGNSAPDKSGLPSDRFSAERTGGSVSTLTIQRTQQEDSAVYLCASVPAGYNEQFFGPGTRLTVL.

The rearrangement uses TRBV3-1 (or the pseudogene TRBV3-2) and TRBJ2-7, with 9 bases identical to TRBD2. Germline lookup yields CDR1 LGHDT and CDR2 YNNKEL (reference sequence). Trimming at V came to 4 bases and at J to 3 bases, leaving 4 bases not matched to a gene. This CDR3 is built from 14 residues. The CDR3 DNA sequence: TGTGCCAGCAGCCCACGGCGGGGGGGCTACGAGCAGTACTTC. It specifies CASSPRRGGYEQYF.

CDR3 coding DNA: TGCAGTGCAAGTCAGGTCAGGGGTAGAAATCAGCCCCAGCATTTT. Translation gives CSASQVRGRNQPQHF. This chain connects TRBV20-1 to TRBJ1-5; D is perhaps TRBD1 (6 bases). Deletions cut 6 bases from V and 4 bases from J, with 19 bases between. There are 15 residues in the CDR3. Germline V lookup: CDR1 DFQATT, CDR2 SNEGSKA (reference sequence).

The chain has TRBV28 and TRBJ1-6; 7 nucleotides align to TRBD1. The germline gives CDR1 MDHEN, CDR2 SYDVKM. The CDR3 has 14 amino acids. Trimming cost V 5 bases and J 9 bases; bases outside gene matches: 7. The DNA of the CDR3 is TGTGCCAGCAGTGCGACAGGGAGTTCTTCACCCCTCCACTTT. Translating gives CASSATGSSSPLHF.

The chain combines TRBV11-1 with TRBJ2-7; no clear D. Germline V gene lookup returns CDR1 SGHAT and CDR2 FQDESV (reference sequence). CDR3 length equals 13 residues. V was pared by 3 bases and J by 2 bases, with 8 bases between. CDR3 coding DNA: TGTGCCAGCAGCTTTGCCGCGACCTACGAGCAGTACTTC. Encoded protein: CASSFAATYEQYF.

V gene TRBV7-2 combines with J gene TRBJ2-7; 9 positions match TRBD2. The CDR3 loop spans 16 amino acids. After removal of 0 bases from V and 1 base from J, the junction contained 4 bases not matched to a gene. From germline, CDR1 is SGHTA and CDR2 FQGNSA. CDR3 loop: CASSLAASGISYEQYF. The DNA of the CDR3 is TGTGCCAGCAGCTTAGCGGCTAGCGGGATTTCCTACGAGCAGTACTTC.

V and J are TRBV5-1 and TRBJ1-2, with 8 bases that match TRBD1. Germline values: CDR1 SGHRS, CDR2 YFSETQ. J gave up 8 bases and V 3 bases, and 12 bases lay outside the gene matches. The CDR3 contains 15 residues. CDR3 bases: TGCGCCAGCAGCTCGGAGGACAGGGATGGAAGCGGCTACACCTTC. Amino acids: CASSSEDRDGSGYTF.

This clone turned up a few times. This rearrangement joins TRBV4-1 to TRBJ2-7, with D hard to call. The CDR3 has 14 amino acids. V lost 0 bases and J lost 1, with 7 bases in between. The germline V gene has CDR1 MGHRA and CDR2 YSYEKL. The CDR3 region has the DNA TGCGCCAGCAGCCAAGAAAGTAGTTCCTACGAGCAGTACTTC. Its translation is CASSQESSSYEQYF.